This TCR beta chain was sequenced in a study of blood T cells in healthy people across ages. The overall study: The template switching approach captured approximately one barcoded beta molecule for every two T cells. General study points: A strong correlation was found between TCR beta diversity and the percentage of naive T cells. Diversity was higher, and naive CD4+ cells more numerous, in long-lived donors than in aged donors. Observed TCR beta diversity per million T cells went down as age went up. This fall followed a roughly linear course with age.

Next came a second PCR, run for roughly 6 to 11 cycles, which used a sample-barcoded 5' primer along with a J-beta primer mix. TCRdb called the 5' RACE reads again in MiXCR, with one record for every CDR3 protein. The data hold 1.5 million to 2 million distinct CDR3 sequences, with roughly 30% observed a single time. The CDR3 covers 14 residues. V was pared by 4 bases and J by 0 bases, with 6 bases between. CDR1 is MNHNS and CDR2 is SASEGT in the germline V gene. This clonotype was seen only a few times. The antigen is undetermined. Sample: blood. The sequence came from a woman in her twenties or thirties in good health. The chain combines TRBV6-1 with TRBJ1-4; no clear D gene. The CDR3 DNA reads TGTGCCAGCAGTGGAGCCGCAACTAATGAAAAACTGTTTTTT. Its protein is CASSGAATNEKLFF.